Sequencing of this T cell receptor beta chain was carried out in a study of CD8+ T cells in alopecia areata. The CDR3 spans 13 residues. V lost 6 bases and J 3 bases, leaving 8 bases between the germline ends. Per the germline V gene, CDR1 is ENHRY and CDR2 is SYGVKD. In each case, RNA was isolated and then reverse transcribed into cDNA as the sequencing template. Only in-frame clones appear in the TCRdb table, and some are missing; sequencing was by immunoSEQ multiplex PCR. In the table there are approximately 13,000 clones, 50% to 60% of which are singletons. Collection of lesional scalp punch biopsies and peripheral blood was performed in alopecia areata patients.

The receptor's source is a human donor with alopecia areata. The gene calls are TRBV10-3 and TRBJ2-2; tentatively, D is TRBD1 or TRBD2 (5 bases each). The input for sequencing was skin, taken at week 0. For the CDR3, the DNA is TGTGCCATCAGCCGGGACGACACCGGGGAGCTGTTTTTT. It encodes CAISRDDTGELFF.